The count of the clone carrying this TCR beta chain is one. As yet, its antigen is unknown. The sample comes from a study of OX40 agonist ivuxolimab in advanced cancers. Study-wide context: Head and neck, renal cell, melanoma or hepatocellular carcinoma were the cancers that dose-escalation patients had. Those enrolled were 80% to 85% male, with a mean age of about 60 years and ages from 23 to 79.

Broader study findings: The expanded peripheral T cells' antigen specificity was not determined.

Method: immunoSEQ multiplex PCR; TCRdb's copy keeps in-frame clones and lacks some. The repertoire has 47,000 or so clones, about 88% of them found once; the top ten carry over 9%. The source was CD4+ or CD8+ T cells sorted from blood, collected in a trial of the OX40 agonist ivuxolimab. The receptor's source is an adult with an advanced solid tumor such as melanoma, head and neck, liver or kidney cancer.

This CDR3 is CASSKQGNANTGELFF. CDR3 DNA sequence: TGTGCCAGCAGCAAACAGGGGAACGCGAACACCGGGGAGCTGTTTTTT. The chain uses TRBV9 and TRBJ2-2; 7 nucleotides match TRBD1. CDR1 and CDR2 from the germline V gene are SGDLS and YYNGEE. There are 16 residues in the CDR3. V dropped 4 bases and J dropped 0; count of bases not matched to a gene: 6.